This T cell receptor (beta chain) was found in a study of blood T cell repertoires in COVID-19. Original processing notes: Using reference gene primer amplification, nucleated cell counts were estimated. Assay used: immunoSEQ multiplex PCR; TCRdb lists only in-frame clones, some missing. V and J calls and clone size follow that table, whereas D and trimming were derived from the DNA. The sample carries roughly 500,000 clones, approximately 89% recorded once. V dropped 0 bases and J dropped 9; count of bases not matched to a gene: 10. Germline lookup yields CDR1 SGDLS and CDR2 YYNGEE. The CDR3 length is 16 residues. Seattle's cohort entered during active infection and was followed longitudinally.

This sequence joins TRBV9 and TRBJ2-1; TRBD2 agrees at 9 bases. What was sequenced was peripheral blood. The TCR comes from a man between 18 and 29 years old with COVID-19, enrolled during active disease. The CDR3 DNA reads TGTGCCAGCAGCGTAGCCCGGGCGGGAGGGCCGAGTGAGCAGTTCTTC. Its translation: CASSVARAGGPSEQFF.